This entry concerns a single TCR beta chain. This CDR3 is 15 amino acids long. Trimming shortened V by 3 bases and J by 5 bases, and 16 bases separated the two germline ends. Germline V CDR1 and CDR2: KGHSY, FQNENV. The sample comes from a study of blood T cell repertoires in COVID-19. Study-level background: The cDNA or gDNA used as material had been derived from T cells, B-cell-depleted T cells, or PBMCs.

Per the study methods: Estimates of nucleated cell counts were drawn from the amplification of reference gene primers. Produced via immunoSEQ multiplex PCR; TCRdb's table is partial and in-frame only. The V and J calls and clone size are taken from that table; D and trimming were inferred from the DNA. The top ten clones hold around 10% of a sample with over 150,000 clones, 83% of them seen once. Sequenced sample: peripheral blood. The TCR comes from a woman aged 55-75 years with COVID-19, enrolled during active disease. The chain carries TRBV16 and TRBJ1-1; D is perhaps TRBD1 (5 bases). CDR3 protein: CASSHPPGLGTEAFF. DNA of the CDR3: TGTGCCAGCAGCCACCCACCGGGACTAGGGACTGAAGCTTTCTTT.